Listed below are T cell receptor beta chains from one sample, sequenced in a study of pediatric ulcerative colitis. Libraries were prepared by immunoSEQ multiplex PCR; TCRdb keeps only in-frame clonotypes and omits some of them. The sample lists about 64,000 clones; about three quarters were seen once. Sequencing was performed on blood. The source is a boy aged 5-17 years with moderate ulcerative colitis. Each CDR3 is given with its conserved first and last residue. D genes are given only for firm matches. Some rows mark clone size as missing; the rest say once, few, many or name a class of expanded clone.

D gene,V gene,clone size,J gene,CDR3 protein,CDR3 DNA
NA,TRBV6-1,NA,TRBJ1-1,CASSNLRRNTEAFF,TGTGCCAGCAGCAACCTACGGCGAAACACTGAAGCTTTCTTT
NA,TRBV1,NA,TRBJ2-5,CTSSQRGGANQETQYF,TGCACCAGCAGCCAAAGGGGGGGAGCTAACCAAGAGACCCAGTACTTC
NA,TRBV2,NA,TRBJ2-3,CASTRTKGVGNTQYF,TGTGCCAGCACCCGCACTAAAGGGGTTGGGAATACGCAGTATTTT
TRBD1,TRBV29-1,NA,TRBJ1-2,CSVEDHPSGQGGYTF,TGCAGCGTTGAAGATCATCCCTCCGGACAGGGAGGCTACACCTTC
TRBD1,TRBV19,NA,TRBJ2-7,CASSTSGTAGSYEQYF,TGTGCCAGTAGTACCTCAGGGACAGCCGGCTCCTACGAGCAGTACTTC
TRBD2,TRBV18,once,TRBJ2-7,CASSDTLAVAYEQYF,TGTGCCAGCTCGGATACTCTAGCGGTGGCCTACGAGCAGTACTTC
NA,TRBV5-6,NA,TRBJ2-7,CASSVDKVYEQYF,TGTGCCAGCAGCGTCGACAAGGTGTACGAGCAGTACTTC
NA,TRBV4-1,NA,TRBJ1-2,CASSQDPGTGYGYTF,TGCGCCAGCAGCCAAGATCCGGGAACCGGCTATGGCTACACCTTC
NA,TRBV30,NA,TRBJ1-5,CAWSVRTNQPQHF,TGTGCCTGGAGTGTAAGGACCAATCAGCCCCAGCATTTT
TRBD2,TRBV27,NA,TRBJ2-7,CARQKWTSGSSWDEQYF,TGTGCCCGACAAAAATGGACTAGCGGGAGTTCATGGGACGAGCAGTACTTC
TRBD2,TRBV19,NA,TRBJ2-2,CASSPLAGGLSGELFF,TGTGCCAGTAGTCCTTTAGCGGGAGGGCTTTCCGGGGAGCTGTTTTTT
NA,TRBV18,NA,TRBJ2-1,CASSPLGDEQFF,TGTGCCAGCTCACCACTGGGCGATGAGCAGTTCTTC
NA,TRBV5-1,NA,TRBJ2-3,CASSPKRGLDTQYF,TGCGCCAGCAGCCCAAAGAGGGGCCTAGATACGCAGTATTTT
TRBD1,TRBV11-1,NA,TRBJ2-2,CASSSLLGDREGITGELFF,TGTGCCAGCAGCTCTTTACTAGGGGACAGGGAAGGAATCACCGGGGAGCTGTTTTTT
NA,TRBV11-2,NA,TRBJ2-7,CASSLATSSTYEQYF,TGTGCCAGCAGCTTAGCTACTTCCAGCACCTACGAGCAGTACTTC
NA,TRBV21-1,once,TRBJ1-4,CASFQGGQGREEKLFF,TGTGCCAGCTTCCAAGGGGGGCAGGGGAGAGAGGAAAAACTGTTTTTT
TRBD1,TRBV4-1,NA,TRBJ1-2,CASSLGQGDSIGGYTF,TGCGCCAGCAGCCTTGGACAGGGGGATTCTATAGGTGGCTACACCTTC
TRBD1,TRBV4-1,NA,TRBJ1-2,CASSHANRGGNYGYTF,TGCGCCAGCAGCCATGCTAACAGGGGTGGCAACTATGGCTACACCTTC
NA,TRBV5-1,NA,TRBJ2-5,CASSLGLPSRWETQYF,TGCGCCAGCAGCTTGGGACTCCCCAGCAGGTGGGAGACCCAGTACTTC
NA,TRBV11-1,NA,TRBJ1-1,CASSSTRVNTEAFF,TGTGCCAGCAGCTCCACGAGGGTGAACACTGAAGCTTTCTTT
NA,TRBV7-9,once,TRBJ1-2,CASSSTEHGYTF,TGTGCCAGCAGCTCGACAGAACATGGCTACACCTTC
NA,TRBV7-9,NA,TRBJ2-1,CASSRPLASSEGEQFF,TGTGCCAGCAGCCGACCCTTAGCGAGCTCCGAGGGTGAGCAGTTCTTC
NA,TRBV30,few,TRBJ2-5,CAWSVRDGETQYF,TGTGCCTGGAGTGTTAGGGACGGAGAGACCCAGTACTTC
NA,TRBV15,NA,TRBJ1-6,CATSRGGSSYNSPLHF,TGTGCCACCAGCAGAGGGGGGAGCTCCTATAATTCACCCCTCCACTTT
TRBD1,TRBV7-2,NA,TRBJ1-1,CASSPRQGRGSRTEAFF,TGTGCCAGCAGCCCCCGACAGGGCCGAGGGAGTAGGACTGAAGCTTTCTTT
TRBD2,TRBV5-1,NA,TRBJ2-7,CARKTSTSGGKYEQYF,TGCGCCAGGAAGACTAGTACTAGCGGGGGGAAATACGAGCAGTACTTC
NA,TRBV18,NA,TRBJ1-5,CASSALGTAYSNQPQHF,TGTGCCAGCTCAGCGCTAGGGACGGCTTATAGCAATCAGCCCCAGCATTTT
NA,TRBV19,few,TRBJ2-1,CASSMSGSSYNEQFF,TGTGCCAGTAGTATGAGCGGCAGCTCCTACAATGAGCAGTTCTTC
NA,TRBV2,NA,TRBJ1-1,CASRIEPRIAYTEAFF,TGTGCCAGCCGGATCGAACCGAGGATAGCCTACACTGAAGCTTTCTTT
NA,TRBV5-1,NA,TRBJ2-7,CASSLASGANSYEQYF,TGCGCCAGCAGCTTGGCCAGCGGCGCGAACTCCTACGAGCAGTACTTC
NA,TRBV5-1,NA,TRBJ1-1,CASSRGSSLAFF,TGCGCCAGCAGTAGAGGTTCATCATTAGCTTTCTTT
NA,TRBV6-5,NA,TRBJ2-7,CASSYDLVGGAGEQYF,TGTGCCAGCAGTTACGATCTGGTCGGGGGAGCCGGCGAGCAGTACTTC
NA,TRBV9,NA,TRBJ2-3,CASSVALGGDTQYF,TGTGCCAGCAGCGTAGCTTTGGGCGGAGATACGCAGTATTTT
NA,TRBV14,NA,TRBJ2-2,CASSQGRWTGELFF,TGTGCCAGCAGCCAAGGCAGGTGGACCGGGGAGCTGTTTTTT
TRBD1,TRBV13,few,TRBJ1-1,CASSSAGGQNTEAFF,TGTGCCAGCAGCTCTGCAGGGGGTCAGAACACTGAAGCTTTCTTT
TRBD1,TRBV30,NA,TRBJ2-1,CAWSPTGVEQFF,TGTGCCTGGAGCCCAACAGGGGTCGAGCAGTTCTTC
TRBD1,TRBV5-4,NA,TRBJ2-7,CASSPPGTGAYEQYF,TGTGCCAGCAGCCCCCCGGGGACAGGAGCCTACGAGCAGTACTTC
NA,TRBV6-4,NA,TRBJ1-1,CASSDGAGFKAFF,TGTGCCAGCAGTGACGGGGCGGGGTTTAAAGCTTTCTTT
NA,TRBV27,NA,TRBJ1-5,CASRPQGRDQPQHF,TGTGCCAGCAGGCCACAGGGTCGGGATCAGCCCCAGCATTTT
NA,TRBV9,NA,TRBJ2-1,CASSFGTYNEQFF,TGTGCCAGCAGTTTCGGGACCTACAATGAGCAGTTCTTC
TRBD1,TRBV6-6,few,TRBJ1-1,CASSRDSMNTEAFF,TGTGCCAGCAGCAGGGACAGCATGAACACTGAAGCTTTCTTT
NA,TRBV29-1,NA,TRBJ2-2,CSANGGSGELFF,TGCAGCGCCAATGGCGGGTCCGGGGAGCTGTTTTTT
TRBD1,TRBV14,NA,TRBJ2-1,CASSQDEWGQVNHEQFF,TGTGCCAGCAGCCAAGATGAATGGGGACAGGTAAATCATGAGCAGTTCTTC
NA,TRBV11-1,NA,TRBJ2-5,CASRMGLRETQYF,TGTGCCAGCAGGATGGGACTGAGAGAGACCCAGTACTTC
TRBD2,TRBV4-1,NA,TRBJ2-3,CASSQQSVRGTSRADTQYF,TGCGCCAGCAGCCAACAGTCGGTTCGCGGGACTAGTAGGGCAGATACGCAGTATTTT
NA,TRBV4-1,NA,TRBJ2-5,CASSQAPFIQETQYF,TGCGCCAGCAGCCAAGCGCCTTTCATCCAAGAGACCCAGTACTTC
NA,TRBV6-5,NA,TRBJ1-4,CASSRTRSINEKLFF,TGTGCCAGCTCACGGACGAGGAGCATTAATGAAAAACTGTTTTTT
NA,TRBV4-2,NA,TRBJ1-4,CAGGDPTNEKLFF,TGTGCCGGGGGGGACCCAACTAATGAAAAACTGTTTTTT
NA,TRBV27,NA,TRBJ1-5,CASSDTDQPQHF,TGTGCCAGCAGTGACACGGACCAGCCCCAGCATTTT